Listed below are T cell receptor beta chains from one sample, sequenced in a study of T cell responses to AZD1222 COVID-19 vaccine. Only in-frame clones appear in the TCRdb table, and some are missing; sequencing was by immunoSEQ multiplex PCR. This repertoire shows more than 85,000 clones, around nine tenths found once; its top ten account for roughly 3.2%. This sample comprised peripheral blood, obtained on day 0 of AZD1222 vaccination. The receptor set was obtained from an adult in good health. Each CDR3 is given with its conserved first and last residue. Each record gives: D gene, V gene, J gene, CDR3 protein. D genes are given only for firm matches.

D gene: TRBD1
V gene: TRBV7-3
J gene: TRBJ2-3
CDR3 protein: CASSASITGGTDTQYF

D gene: TRBD1
V gene: TRBV13
J gene: TRBJ2-3
CDR3 protein: CASNAGTGRGDTQYF

D gene: -
V gene: TRBV2
J gene: TRBJ2-7
CDR3 protein: CASRQQNYEQYF

D gene: -
V gene: TRBV7-2
J gene: TRBJ1-3
CDR3 protein: CASSLATGLSGNTIYF

D gene: -
V gene: TRBV27
J gene: TRBJ2-7
CDR3 protein: CASSFGSLSSYEQYF

D gene: -
V gene: TRBV2
J gene: TRBJ1-2
CDR3 protein: CASSEFVGYTF

D gene: -
V gene: TRBV7-9
J gene: TRBJ2-3
CDR3 protein: CASSSLLQYF

D gene: -
V gene: TRBV12-3/TRBV12-4
J gene: TRBJ2-1
CDR3 protein: CASSFNRDDEQFF

D gene: -
V gene: TRBV6-5
J gene: TRBJ2-1
CDR3 protein: CASTPGGSYNEQFF

D gene: TRBD1
V gene: TRBV7-9
J gene: TRBJ1-2
CDR3 protein: CASSIGTDRNGYTF

D gene: -
V gene: TRBV19
J gene: TRBJ1-5
CDR3 protein: CASSVAGNQPQHF

D gene: TRBD2
V gene: TRBV5-4
J gene: TRBJ2-5
CDR3 protein: CASSLESSGRETQYF

D gene: -
V gene: TRBV28
J gene: TRBJ1-2
CDR3 protein: CASSLSGRAGYTF

D gene: TRBD1
V gene: TRBV6-2/TRBV6-3
J gene: TRBJ1-6
CDR3 protein: CASSAAGQGLTPLHF

D gene: -
V gene: TRBV30
J gene: TRBJ1-5
CDR3 protein: CAGGSNQPQHF

D gene: -
V gene: TRBV7-3
J gene: TRBJ2-1
CDR3 protein: CASSLAAQGHEQFF

D gene: -
V gene: TRBV4-2
J gene: TRBJ1-3
CDR3 protein: CASSQDNSPSGNTIYF

D gene: TRBD1
V gene: TRBV6-2/TRBV6-3
J gene: TRBJ2-1
CDR3 protein: CASSLSGTGGFNEQFF

D gene: TRBD2
V gene: TRBV27
J gene: TRBJ2-1
CDR3 protein: CGARPSGGNEQFF

D gene: -
V gene: TRBV9
J gene: TRBJ1-1
CDR3 protein: CASSSPGDDFMNTEAFF

D gene: -
V gene: TRBV7-3
J gene: TRBJ1-1
CDR3 protein: CASSLMAGTNTEAFF

D gene: -
V gene: TRBV28
J gene: TRBJ1-1
CDR3 protein: CASSLGAEAFF

D gene: -
V gene: TRBV14
J gene: TRBJ2-3
CDR3 protein: CASSYTLYPTDTQYF

D gene: -
V gene: TRBV28
J gene: TRBJ2-2
CDR3 protein: CASSFSGTGNTGELFF

D gene: -
V gene: TRBV28
J gene: TRBJ1-2
CDR3 protein: CASNRPQRGYTF

D gene: -
V gene: TRBV2
J gene: TRBJ2-4
CDR3 protein: CASSFRRGENIQYF

D gene: TRBD2
V gene: TRBV6-5
J gene: TRBJ2-1
CDR3 protein: CASRSSGSGNNEQFF

D gene: TRBD2
V gene: TRBV5-4
J gene: TRBJ2-7
CDR3 protein: CASRSTGGNEQYF

D gene: TRBD1
V gene: TRBV6-2/TRBV6-3
J gene: TRBJ2-7
CDR3 protein: CASSSTQGAYEQYF

D gene: -
V gene: TRBV6-5
J gene: TRBJ1-2
CDR3 protein: CASSYSASGQTYGYTF

D gene: -
V gene: TRBV5-6
J gene: TRBJ1-3
CDR3 protein: CASSTVGETGNTIYF

D gene: TRBD1
V gene: TRBV24-1
J gene: TRBJ2-3
CDR3 protein: CATSEQWDRGTQYF

D gene: -
V gene: TRBV13
J gene: TRBJ1-6
CDR3 protein: CASALAGGRNSPLHF

D gene: -
V gene: TRBV19
J gene: TRBJ1-3
CDR3 protein: CASSIPRRDGATTGNTIYF

D gene: -
V gene: TRBV10-2
J gene: TRBJ1-3
CDR3 protein: CASSERGRQVASGNTIYF

D gene: TRBD1
V gene: TRBV7-2
J gene: TRBJ1-6
CDR3 protein: CASSQLGTGATWSPLHF

D gene: -
V gene: TRBV4-1
J gene: TRBJ1-1
CDR3 protein: CASSQKVGWTEAFF

D gene: -
V gene: TRBV6-1
J gene: TRBJ1-6
CDR3 protein: CASSEGYRVSSPLHF

D gene: TRBD2
V gene: TRBV6-5
J gene: TRBJ2-3
CDR3 protein: CASRRLAGEFDTQYF

D gene: -
V gene: TRBV30
J gene: TRBJ1-1
CDR3 protein: CAWSELRGAEAFF

D gene: -
V gene: TRBV5-8
J gene: TRBJ1-5
CDR3 protein: CASSLGGGSFNQPQHF

D gene: -
V gene: TRBV5-4
J gene: TRBJ1-6
CDR3 protein: CASSLGFATVNSPLHF

D gene: -
V gene: TRBV20-1
J gene: TRBJ2-4
CDR3 protein: CSALWGNIQYF

D gene: TRBD1
V gene: TRBV30
J gene: TRBJ1-2
CDR3 protein: CAWNRGNYGYTF